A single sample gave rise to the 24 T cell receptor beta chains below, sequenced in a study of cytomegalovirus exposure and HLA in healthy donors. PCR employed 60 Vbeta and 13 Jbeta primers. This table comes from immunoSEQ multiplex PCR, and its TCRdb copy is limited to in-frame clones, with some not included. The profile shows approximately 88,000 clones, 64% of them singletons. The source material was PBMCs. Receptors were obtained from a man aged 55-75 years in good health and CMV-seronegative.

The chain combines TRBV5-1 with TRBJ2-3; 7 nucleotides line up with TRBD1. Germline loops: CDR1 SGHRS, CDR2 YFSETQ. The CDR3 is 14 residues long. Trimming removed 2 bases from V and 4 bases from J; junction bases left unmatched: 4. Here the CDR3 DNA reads TGCGCCAGCAGCTTAAGACAGGGTTCAGATACGCAGTATTTT. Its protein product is CASSLRQGSDTQYF.

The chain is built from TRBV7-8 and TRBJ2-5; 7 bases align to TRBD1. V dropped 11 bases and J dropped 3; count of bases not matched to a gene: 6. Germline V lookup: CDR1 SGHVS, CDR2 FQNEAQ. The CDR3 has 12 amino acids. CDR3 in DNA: TGTGCCGCCGGGGACAGAGAAGAGACCCAGTACTTC. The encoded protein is CAAGDREETQYF.

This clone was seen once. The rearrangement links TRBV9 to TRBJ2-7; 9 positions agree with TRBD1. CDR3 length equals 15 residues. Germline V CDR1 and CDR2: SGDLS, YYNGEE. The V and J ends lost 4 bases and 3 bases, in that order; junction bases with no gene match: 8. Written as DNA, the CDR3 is TGTGCCAGCAGCCACTCCGGGACAGGGTACTACGAGCAGTACTTC. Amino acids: CASSHSGTGYYEQYF. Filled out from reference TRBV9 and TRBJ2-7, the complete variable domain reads DSGVTQTPKHLITATGQRVTLRCSPRSGDLSVYWYQQSLDQGLQFLIQYYNGEERAKGNILERFSAQQFPDLHSELNLSSLELGDSALYFCASSHSGTGYYEQYFGPGTRLTVT.

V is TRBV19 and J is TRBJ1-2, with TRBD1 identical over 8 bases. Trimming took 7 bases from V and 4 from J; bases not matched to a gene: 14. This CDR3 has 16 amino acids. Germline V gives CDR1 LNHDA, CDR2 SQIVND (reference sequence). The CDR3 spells CASNRGSTGGTYGYTF. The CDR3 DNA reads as TGTGCCAGTAACCGGGGGAGCACAGGGGGTACCTATGGCTACACCTTC.

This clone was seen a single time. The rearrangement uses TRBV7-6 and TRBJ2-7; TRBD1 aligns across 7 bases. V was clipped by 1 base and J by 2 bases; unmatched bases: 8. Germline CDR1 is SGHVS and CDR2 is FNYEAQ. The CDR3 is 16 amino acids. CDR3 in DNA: TGTGCCAGCAGCTTAGGAAATGCAGGGGGTACCTACGAGCAGTACTTC. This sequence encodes CASSLGNAGGTYEQYF.

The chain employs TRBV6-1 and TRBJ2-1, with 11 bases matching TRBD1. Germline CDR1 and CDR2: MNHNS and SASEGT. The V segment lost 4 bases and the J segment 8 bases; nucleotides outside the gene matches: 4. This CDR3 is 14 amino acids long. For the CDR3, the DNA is TGTGCCAGCAGTGCCGGGACAGGGGGTGATGAGCAGTTCTTC. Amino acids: CASSAGTGGDEQFF.

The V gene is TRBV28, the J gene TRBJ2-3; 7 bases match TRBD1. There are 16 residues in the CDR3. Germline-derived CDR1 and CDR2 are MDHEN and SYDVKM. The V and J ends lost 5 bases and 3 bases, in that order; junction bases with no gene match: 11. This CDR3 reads CASSLLEGAGTDTQYF. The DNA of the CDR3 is TGTGCCAGCAGTCTCCTAGAGGGGGCAGGAACAGATACGCAGTATTTT.

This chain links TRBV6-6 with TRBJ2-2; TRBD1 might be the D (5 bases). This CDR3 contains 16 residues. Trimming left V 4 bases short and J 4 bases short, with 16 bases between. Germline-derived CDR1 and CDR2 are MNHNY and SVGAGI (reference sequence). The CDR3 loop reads CASSSGPTVITGELFF. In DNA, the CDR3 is TGTGCCAGCAGTTCAGGCCCGACAGTTATCACCGGGGAGCTGTTTTTT.

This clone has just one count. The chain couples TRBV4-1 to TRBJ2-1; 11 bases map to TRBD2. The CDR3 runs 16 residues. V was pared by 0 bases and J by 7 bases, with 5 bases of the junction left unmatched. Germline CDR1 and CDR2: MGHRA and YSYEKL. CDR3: CASSQDGLAGRNEQFF. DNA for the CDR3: TGCGCCAGCAGCCAAGATGGACTAGCGGGCCGGAATGAGCAGTTCTTC.

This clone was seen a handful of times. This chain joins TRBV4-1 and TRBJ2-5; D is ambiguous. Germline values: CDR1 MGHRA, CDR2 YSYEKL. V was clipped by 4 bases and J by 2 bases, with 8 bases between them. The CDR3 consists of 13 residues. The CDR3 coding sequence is TGCGCCAGCAGCCGACTGCCACAAGAGACCCAGTACTTC. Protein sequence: CASSRLPQETQYF.

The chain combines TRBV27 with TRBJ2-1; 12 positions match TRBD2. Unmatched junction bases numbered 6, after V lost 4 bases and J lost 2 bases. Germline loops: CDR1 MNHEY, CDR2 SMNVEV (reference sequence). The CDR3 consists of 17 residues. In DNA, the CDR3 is TGTGCCAGCAGTTCCCGGACTAGCGGGATGGCCTACAATGAGCAGTTCTTC. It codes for CASSSRTSGMAYNEQFF.

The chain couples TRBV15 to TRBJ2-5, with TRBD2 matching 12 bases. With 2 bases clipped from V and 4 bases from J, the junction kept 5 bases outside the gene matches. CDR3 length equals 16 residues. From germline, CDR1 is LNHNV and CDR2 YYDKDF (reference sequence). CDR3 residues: CATSRLAGGPGETQYF. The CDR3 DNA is TGTGCCACCAGCAGACTAGCGGGGGGGCCCGGAGAGACCCAGTACTTC.

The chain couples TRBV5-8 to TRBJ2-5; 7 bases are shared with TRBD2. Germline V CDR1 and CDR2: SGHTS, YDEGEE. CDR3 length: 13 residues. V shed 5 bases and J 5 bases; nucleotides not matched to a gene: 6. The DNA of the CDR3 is TGTGCCAGCAGTCCTAGCGGTGGGGAGACCCAGTACTTC. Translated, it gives CASSPSGGETQYF.

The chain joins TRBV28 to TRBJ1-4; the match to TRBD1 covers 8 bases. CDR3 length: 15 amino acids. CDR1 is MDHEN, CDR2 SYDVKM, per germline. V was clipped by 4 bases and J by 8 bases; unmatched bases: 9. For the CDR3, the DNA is TGTGCCAGCAGTTCAGGGGGCAGTCGATCGGAAAAACTGTTTTTT. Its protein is CASSSGGSRSEKLFF.

The CDR3 DNA is TGTGCCACCAGCAGAACCGGGACCGGGACATTCGAGCAGTACTTC. Protein: CATSRTGTGTFEQYF. The rearrangement uses TRBV15 and TRBJ2-7; D might be TRBD1 (6 bases). The germline gives CDR1 LNHNV, CDR2 YYDKDF (reference sequence). CDR3 length: 15 residues. V dropped 2 bases and J dropped 6 bases, with 17 bases sitting between them.

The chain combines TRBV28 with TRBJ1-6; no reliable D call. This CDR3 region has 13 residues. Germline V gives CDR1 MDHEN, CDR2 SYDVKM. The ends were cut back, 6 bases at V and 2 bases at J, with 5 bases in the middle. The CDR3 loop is CASRQTYNSPLHF. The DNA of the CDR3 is TGTGCCAGCAGACAGACCTATAATTCACCCCTCCACTTT.

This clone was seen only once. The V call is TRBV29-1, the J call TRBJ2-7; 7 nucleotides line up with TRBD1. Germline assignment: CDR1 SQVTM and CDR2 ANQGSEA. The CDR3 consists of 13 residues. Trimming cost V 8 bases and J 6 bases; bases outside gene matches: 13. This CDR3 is CSIRQGLFGEQYF. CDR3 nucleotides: TGCAGCATCCGACAGGGTCTTTTCGGCGAGCAGTACTTC.

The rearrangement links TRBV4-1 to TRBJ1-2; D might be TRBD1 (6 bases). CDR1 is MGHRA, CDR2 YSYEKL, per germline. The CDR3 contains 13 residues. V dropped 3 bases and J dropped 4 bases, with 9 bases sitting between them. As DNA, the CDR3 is TGCGCCAGCAGCCAGGGACAACCCTATGGCTACACCTTC. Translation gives CASSQGQPYGYTF.

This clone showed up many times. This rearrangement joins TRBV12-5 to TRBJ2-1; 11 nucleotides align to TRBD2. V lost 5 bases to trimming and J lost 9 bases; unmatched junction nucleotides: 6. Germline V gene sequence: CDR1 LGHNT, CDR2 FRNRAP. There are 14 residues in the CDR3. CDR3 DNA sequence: TGTGCTAGTGGTCAACTAGCGGGAGCCGGTGAGCAGTTCTTC. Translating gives CASGQLAGAGEQFF.

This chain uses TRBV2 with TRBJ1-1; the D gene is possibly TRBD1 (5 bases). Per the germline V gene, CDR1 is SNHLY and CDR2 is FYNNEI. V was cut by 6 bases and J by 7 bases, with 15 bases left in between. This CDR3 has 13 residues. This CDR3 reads CASSPTWGGEAFF. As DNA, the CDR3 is TGTGCCAGCAGCCCGACCTGGGGGGGTGAAGCTTTCTTT. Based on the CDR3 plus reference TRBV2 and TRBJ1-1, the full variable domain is EPEVTQTPSHQVTQMGQEVILRCVPISNHLYFYWYRQILGQKVEFLVSFYNNEISEKSEIFDDQFSVERPDGSNFTLKIRSTKLEDSAMYFCASSPTWGGEAFFGQGTRLTVV.

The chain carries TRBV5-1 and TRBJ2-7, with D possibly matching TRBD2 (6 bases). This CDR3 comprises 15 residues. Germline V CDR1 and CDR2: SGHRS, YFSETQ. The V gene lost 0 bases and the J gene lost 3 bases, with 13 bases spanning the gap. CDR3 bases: TGCGCCAGCAGCTTGGGGCCTGGAGGGGACTACGAGCAGTACTTC. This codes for CASSLGPGGDYEQYF.

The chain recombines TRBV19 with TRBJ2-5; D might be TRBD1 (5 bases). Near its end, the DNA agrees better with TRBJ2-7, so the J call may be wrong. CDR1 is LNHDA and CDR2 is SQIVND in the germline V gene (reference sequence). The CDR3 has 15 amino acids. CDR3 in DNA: TGTGCCAGTACCCCTGGGGCGCGCCCGTCCGCCGAGCAGTACTTC. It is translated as CASTPGARPSAEQYF.

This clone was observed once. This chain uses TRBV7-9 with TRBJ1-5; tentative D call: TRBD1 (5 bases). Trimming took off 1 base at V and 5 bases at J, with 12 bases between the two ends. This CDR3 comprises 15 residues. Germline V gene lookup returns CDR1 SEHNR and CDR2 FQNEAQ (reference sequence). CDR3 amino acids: CASSLGTGQDQPQHF. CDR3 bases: TGTGCCAGCAGCTTAGGAACAGGTCAGGATCAGCCCCAGCATTTT.

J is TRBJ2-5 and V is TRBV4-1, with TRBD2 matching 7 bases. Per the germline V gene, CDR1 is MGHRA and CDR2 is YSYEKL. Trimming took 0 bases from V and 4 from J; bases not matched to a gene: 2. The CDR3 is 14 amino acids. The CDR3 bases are TGCGCCAGCAGCCAAGATTCGGGAGGAGAGACCCAGTACTTC. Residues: CASSQDSGGETQYF.